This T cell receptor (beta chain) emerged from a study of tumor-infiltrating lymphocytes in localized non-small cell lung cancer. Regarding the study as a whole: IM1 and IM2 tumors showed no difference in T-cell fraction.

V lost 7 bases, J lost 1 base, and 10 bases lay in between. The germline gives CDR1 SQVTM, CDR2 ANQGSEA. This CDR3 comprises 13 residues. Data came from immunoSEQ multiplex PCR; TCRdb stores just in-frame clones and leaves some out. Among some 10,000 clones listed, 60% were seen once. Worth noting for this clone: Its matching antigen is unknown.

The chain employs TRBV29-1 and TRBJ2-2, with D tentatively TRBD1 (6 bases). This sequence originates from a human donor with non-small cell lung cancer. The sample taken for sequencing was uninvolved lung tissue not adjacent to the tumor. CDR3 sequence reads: CSGLGQNTGELFF. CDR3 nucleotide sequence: TGCAGCGGCCTGGGACAGAACACCGGGGAGCTGTTTTTT.